Listed here are 2 T cell receptor beta chains from one sample, sequenced in a study of cytomegalovirus exposure and HLA in healthy donors. Both 60 Vbeta primers and 13 Jbeta primers went into the PCR. TCRdb's copy holds only in-frame clones and misses some; the assay was immunoSEQ multiplex PCR. Of fewer than 200,000 clones in the sample, roughly four fifths were seen once. The sequencing input was PBMCs. These receptors all stem from a girl aged 2 to 10 in good health and CMV-seropositive.

The chain links TRBV27 to TRBJ1-2; tentative D call: TRBD1 (5 bases). Germline CDR1 reads MNHEY; CDR2 reads SMNVEV (reference sequence). The CDR3 length is 12 residues. V lost 5 bases to trimming and J lost 4 bases, with 8 bases between them. Written as DNA, the CDR3 is TGTGCCAGCAGTCAGGGCGGCTATGGCTACACCTTC. Translated, it gives CASSQGGYGYTF.

Regarding this clone: At one boundary the junction diverges from the germline segment, which might be a read error. The chain links TRBV15 to TRBJ1-1; maybe TRBD1 (5 bases). The CDR3 is 15 residues long. Germline V lookup: CDR1 LNHNV, CDR2 YYDKDF (reference sequence). The CDR3 loop is CAISFRVAGRTEAFF. CDR3 nucleotides: TGTGCCATCAGCTTCCGAGTGGCAGGGAGGACTGAAGCTTTCTTT.